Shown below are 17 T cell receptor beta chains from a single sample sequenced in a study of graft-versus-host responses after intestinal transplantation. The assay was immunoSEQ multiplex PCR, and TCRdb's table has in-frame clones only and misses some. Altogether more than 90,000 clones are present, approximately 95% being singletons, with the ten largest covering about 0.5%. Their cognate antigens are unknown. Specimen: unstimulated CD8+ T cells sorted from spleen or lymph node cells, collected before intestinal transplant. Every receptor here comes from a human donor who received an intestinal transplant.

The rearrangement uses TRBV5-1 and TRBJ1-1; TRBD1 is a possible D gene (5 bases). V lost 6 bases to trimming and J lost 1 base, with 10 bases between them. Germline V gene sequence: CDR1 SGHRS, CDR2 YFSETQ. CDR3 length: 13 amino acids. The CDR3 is CASNDGQNTEAFF. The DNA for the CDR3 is TGCGCCAGCAACGACGGACAGAACACTGAAGCTTTCTTT.

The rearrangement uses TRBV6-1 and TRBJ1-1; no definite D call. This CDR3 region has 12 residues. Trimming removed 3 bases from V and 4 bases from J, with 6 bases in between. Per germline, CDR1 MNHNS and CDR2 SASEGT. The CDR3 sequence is CASSDSTTEAFF. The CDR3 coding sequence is TGTGCCAGCAGTGACAGTACCACTGAAGCTTTCTTT.

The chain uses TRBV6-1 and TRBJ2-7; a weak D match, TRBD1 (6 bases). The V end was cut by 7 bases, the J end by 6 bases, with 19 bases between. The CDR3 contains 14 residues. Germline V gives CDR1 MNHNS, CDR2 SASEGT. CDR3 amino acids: CASTPNRDTFEQYF. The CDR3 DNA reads TGTGCCAGCACCCCGAACCGGGACACGTTCGAGCAGTACTTC.

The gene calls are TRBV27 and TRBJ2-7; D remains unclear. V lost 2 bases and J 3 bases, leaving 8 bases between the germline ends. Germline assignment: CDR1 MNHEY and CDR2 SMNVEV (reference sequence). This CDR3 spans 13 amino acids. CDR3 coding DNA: TGTGCCAGCAGTTTACAATCCGGCTACGAGCAGTACTTC. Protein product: CASSLQSGYEQYF.

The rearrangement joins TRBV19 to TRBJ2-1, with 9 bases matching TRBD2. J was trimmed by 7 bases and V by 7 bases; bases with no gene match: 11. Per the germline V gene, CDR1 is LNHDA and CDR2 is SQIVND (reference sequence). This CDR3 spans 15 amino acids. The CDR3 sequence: CASKHGGGDMNEQFF. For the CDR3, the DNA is TGTGCCAGTAAACATGGCGGGGGGGACATGAATGAGCAGTTCTTC.

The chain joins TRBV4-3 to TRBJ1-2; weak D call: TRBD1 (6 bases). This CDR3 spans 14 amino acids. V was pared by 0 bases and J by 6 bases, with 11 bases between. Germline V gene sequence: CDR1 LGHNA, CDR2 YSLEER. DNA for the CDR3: TGCGCCAGCAGCCAAGAGGGACACCTCGATGGCTACACCTTC. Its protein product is CASSQEGHLDGYTF.

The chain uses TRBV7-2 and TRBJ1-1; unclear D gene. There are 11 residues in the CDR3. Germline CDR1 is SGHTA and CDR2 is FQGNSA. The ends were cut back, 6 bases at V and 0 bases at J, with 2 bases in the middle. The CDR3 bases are TGTGCCAGCAGTATGAACACTGAAGCTTTCTTT. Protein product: CASSMNTEAFF.

CDR3 loop: CASSEGRSYEQYF. The CDR3 coding sequence is TGTGCCAGCAGTGAAGGCAGATCCTACGAGCAGTACTTC. This chain connects TRBV6-1 to TRBJ2-7; no clear D gene. The CDR3 is 13 residues long. Trimming left V 1 base short and J 1 base short, with 5 bases between. Germline-derived CDR1 and CDR2 are MNHNS and SASEGT.

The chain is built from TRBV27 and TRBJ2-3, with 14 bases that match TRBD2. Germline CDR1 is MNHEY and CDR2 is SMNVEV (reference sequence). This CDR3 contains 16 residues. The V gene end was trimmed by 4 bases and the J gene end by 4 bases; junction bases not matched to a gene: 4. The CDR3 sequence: CASSWGLAGVSDTQYF. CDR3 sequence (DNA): TGTGCCAGCAGTTGGGGACTAGCGGGAGTATCAGATACGCAGTATTTT.

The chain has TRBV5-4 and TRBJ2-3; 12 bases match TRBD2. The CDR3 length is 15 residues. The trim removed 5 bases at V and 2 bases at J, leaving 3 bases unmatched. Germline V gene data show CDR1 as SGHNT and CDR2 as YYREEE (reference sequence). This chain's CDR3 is CASSWTSGVTDTQYF. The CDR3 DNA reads TGTGCCAGCAGTTGGACTAGCGGGGTCACAGATACGCAGTATTTT.

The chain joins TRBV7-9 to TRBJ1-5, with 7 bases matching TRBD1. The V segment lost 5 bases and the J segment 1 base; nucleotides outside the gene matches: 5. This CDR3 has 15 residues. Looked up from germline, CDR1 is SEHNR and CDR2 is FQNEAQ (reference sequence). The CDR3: CASSKTGSSNQPQHF. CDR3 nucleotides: TGTGCCAGCAGCAAGACAGGGTCGAGCAATCAGCCCCAGCATTTT.

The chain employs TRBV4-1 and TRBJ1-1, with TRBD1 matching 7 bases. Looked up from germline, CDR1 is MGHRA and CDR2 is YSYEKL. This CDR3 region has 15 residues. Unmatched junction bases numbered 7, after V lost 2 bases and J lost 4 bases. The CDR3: CASSQSTGVATEAFF. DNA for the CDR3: TGCGCCAGCAGCCAATCCACAGGGGTCGCCACTGAAGCTTTCTTT.

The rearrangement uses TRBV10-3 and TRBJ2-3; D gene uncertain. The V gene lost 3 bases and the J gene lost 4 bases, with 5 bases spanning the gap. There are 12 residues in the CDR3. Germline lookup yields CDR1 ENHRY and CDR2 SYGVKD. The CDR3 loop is CAISEFSDTQYF. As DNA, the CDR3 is TGTGCCATCAGTGAATTCTCAGATACGCAGTATTTT.

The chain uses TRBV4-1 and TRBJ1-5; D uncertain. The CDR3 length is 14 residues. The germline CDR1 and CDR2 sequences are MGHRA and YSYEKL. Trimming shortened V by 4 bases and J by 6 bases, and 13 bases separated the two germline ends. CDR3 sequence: CASSLDVRGQPQHF. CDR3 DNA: TGCGCCAGCAGCCTTGATGTGCGGGGTCAGCCCCAGCATTTT.

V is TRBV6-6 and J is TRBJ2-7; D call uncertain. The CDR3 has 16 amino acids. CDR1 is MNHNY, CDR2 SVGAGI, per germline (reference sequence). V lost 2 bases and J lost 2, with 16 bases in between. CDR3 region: CASSYPQNRATYEQYF. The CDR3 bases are TGTGCCAGCAGTTACCCACAGAACAGAGCTACCTACGAGCAGTACTTC.

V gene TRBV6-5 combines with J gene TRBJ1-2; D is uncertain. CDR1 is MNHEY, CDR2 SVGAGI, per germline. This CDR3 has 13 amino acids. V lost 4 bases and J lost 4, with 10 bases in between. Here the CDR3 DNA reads TGTGCCAGCAGTTTCCCCGGTGGCTATGGCTACACCTTC. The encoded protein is CASSFPGGYGYTF.

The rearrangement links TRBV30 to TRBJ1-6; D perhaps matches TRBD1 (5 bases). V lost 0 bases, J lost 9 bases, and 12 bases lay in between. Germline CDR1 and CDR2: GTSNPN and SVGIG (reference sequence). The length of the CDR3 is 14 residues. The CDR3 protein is CAWSVGTGSSPLHF. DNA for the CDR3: TGTGCCTGGAGTGTAGGAACAGGCAGTTCACCCCTCCACTTT.